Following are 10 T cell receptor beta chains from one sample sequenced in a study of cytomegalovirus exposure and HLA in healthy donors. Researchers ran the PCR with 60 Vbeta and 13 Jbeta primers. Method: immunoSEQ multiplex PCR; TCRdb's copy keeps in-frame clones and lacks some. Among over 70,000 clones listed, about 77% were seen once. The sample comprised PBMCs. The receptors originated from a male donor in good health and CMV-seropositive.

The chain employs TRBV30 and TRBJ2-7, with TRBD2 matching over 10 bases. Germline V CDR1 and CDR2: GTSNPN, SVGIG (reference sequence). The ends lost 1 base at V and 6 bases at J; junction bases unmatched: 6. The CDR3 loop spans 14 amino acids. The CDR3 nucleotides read TGTGCCTGGAGTGCCAGCGGGAGGGCCGGCGAGCAGTACTTC. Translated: CAWSASGRAGEQYF.

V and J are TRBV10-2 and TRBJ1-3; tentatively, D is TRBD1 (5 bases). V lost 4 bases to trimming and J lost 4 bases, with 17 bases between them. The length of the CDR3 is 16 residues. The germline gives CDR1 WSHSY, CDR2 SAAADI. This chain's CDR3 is CASSGMGQVDGNTIYF. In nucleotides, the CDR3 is TGCGCCAGCAGTGGGATGGGGCAGGTGGACGGAAACACCATATATTTT.

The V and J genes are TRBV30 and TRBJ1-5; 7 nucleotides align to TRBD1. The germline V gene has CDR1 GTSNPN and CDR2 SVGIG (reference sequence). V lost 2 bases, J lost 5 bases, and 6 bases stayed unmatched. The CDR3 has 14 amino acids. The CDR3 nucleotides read TGTGCCTGGAGTTTGACACAGGGGTATCAGCCCCAGCATTTT. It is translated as CAWSLTQGYQPQHF.

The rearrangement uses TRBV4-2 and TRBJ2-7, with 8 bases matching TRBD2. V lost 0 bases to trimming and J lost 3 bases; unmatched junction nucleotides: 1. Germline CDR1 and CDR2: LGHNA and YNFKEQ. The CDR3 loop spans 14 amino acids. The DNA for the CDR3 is TGTGCCAGCAGCCAAGAACTAGCGGACTACGAGCAGTACTTC. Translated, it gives CASSQELADYEQYF.

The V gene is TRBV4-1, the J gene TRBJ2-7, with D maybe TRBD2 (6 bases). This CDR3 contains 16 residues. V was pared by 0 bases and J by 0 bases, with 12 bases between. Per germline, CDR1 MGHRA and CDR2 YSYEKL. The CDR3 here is CASSQEDGRSSYEQYF. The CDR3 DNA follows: TGCGCCAGCAGCCAAGAGGATGGGAGGAGCTCCTACGAGCAGTACTTC.

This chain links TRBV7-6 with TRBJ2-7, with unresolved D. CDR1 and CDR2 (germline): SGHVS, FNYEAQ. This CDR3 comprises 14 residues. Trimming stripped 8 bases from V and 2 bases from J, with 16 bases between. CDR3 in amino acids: CASSPPAVPYEQYF. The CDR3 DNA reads TGTGCCAGCTCGCCGCCCGCGGTGCCCTACGAGCAGTACTTC. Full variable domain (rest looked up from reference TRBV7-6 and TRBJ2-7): GAGVSQSPRYKVTKRGQDVALRCDPISGHVSLYWYRQALGQGPEFLTYFNYEAQQDKSGLPNDRFSAERPEGSISTLTIQRTEQRDSAMYRCASSPPAVPYEQYFGPGTRLTVT.

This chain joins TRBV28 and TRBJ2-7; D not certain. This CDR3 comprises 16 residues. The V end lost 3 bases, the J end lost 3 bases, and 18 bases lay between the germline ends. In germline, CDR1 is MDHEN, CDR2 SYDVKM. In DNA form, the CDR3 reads TGTGCCAGCAGTTTGTCTTGGGTACGGGTCGACTACGAGCAGTACTTC. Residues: CASSLSWVRVDYEQYF.

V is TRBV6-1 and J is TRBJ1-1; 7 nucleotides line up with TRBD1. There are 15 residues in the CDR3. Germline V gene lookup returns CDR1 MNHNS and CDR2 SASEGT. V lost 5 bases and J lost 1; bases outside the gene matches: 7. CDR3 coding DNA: TGTGCCAGCAGTCTACGGACAGGATCGAACACTGAAGCTTTCTTT. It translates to CASSLRTGSNTEAFF.

The CDR3 reads CASSFGGAGGVSYEQYF. The CDR3 DNA is TGTGCCAGCAGTTTTGGGGGGGCGGGGGGAGTCTCCTACGAGCAGTACTTC. The chain carries TRBV27 and TRBJ2-7; 8 bases line up with TRBD2. The CDR3 contains 17 residues. Germline CDR1 is MNHEY and CDR2 is SMNVEV (reference sequence). V dropped 3 bases and J dropped 0; count of bases not matched to a gene: 10.

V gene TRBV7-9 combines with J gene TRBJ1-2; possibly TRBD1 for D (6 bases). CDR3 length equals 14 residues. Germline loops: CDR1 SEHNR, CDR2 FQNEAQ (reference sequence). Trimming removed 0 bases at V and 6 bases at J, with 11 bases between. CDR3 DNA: TGTGCCAGCAGCTTAGCGCTCACAGGGCATGGCTACACCTTC. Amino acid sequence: CASSLALTGHGYTF.